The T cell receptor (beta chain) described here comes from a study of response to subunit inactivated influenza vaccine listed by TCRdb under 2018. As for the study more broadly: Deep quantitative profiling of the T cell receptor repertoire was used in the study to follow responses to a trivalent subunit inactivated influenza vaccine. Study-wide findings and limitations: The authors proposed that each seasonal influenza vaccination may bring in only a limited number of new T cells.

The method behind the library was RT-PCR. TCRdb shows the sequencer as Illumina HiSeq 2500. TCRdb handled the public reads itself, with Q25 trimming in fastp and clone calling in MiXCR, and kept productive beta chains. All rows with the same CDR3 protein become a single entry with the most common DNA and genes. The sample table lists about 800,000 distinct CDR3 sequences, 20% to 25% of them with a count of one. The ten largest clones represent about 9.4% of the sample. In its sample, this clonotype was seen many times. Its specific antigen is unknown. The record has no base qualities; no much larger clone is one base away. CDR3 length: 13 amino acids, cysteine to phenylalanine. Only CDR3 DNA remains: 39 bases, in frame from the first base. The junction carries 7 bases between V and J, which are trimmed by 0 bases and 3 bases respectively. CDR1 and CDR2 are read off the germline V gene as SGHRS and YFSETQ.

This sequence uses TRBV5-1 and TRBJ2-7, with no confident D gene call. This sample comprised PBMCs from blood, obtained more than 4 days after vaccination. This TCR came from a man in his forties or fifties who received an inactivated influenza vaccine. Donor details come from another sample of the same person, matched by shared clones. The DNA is TGCGCCAGCAGCTTGGTCTCAGACTACGAGCAGTACTTC. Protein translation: CASSLVSDYEQYF.